The sequence of this T cell receptor (beta chain) was determined in a study of low-dose radiotherapy and immunotherapy resistance in tumors. Alpha- and beta-chain coverage of first-strand cDNA came from TRAV- and TRBV-specific primers. The authors amplified TCRs for 20 PCR cycles with a constant-region primer and a V-primer adapter. A single record per CDR3 protein comes from TCRdb applying MiXCR to the reads. The table lists under 90,000 distinct CDR3 sequences, 15% to 20% of them singletons. Specified time point: before trial treatment. This clonotype has at least ten counts. The receptor comes from a male donor with prostate cancer. The starting material was PBMCs, obtained before treatment.

Written as DNA, the CDR3 is TGCGCCAGCAGCTTTGGGCCAGGGAATCAGCCCCAGCATTTT. Residues: CASSFGPGNQPQHF. The chain couples TRBV5-1 to TRBJ1-5, with a weak D call TRBD1 (5 bases). Germline-derived CDR1 and CDR2 are SGHRS and YFSETQ. This CDR3 contains 14 residues. Between the trimmed V and J ends, which lost 2 bases and 4 bases, there was a span of 10 bases.